The next 30 T cell receptor beta chains were all read from a single sample in a study of vaccination effects on CD4 cells after COVID-19. These receptors are not linked to any known antigen. TCRdb keeps only in-frame clones here, not all; method: immunoSEQ multiplex PCR. The table has under 30,000 clones, approximately 65% seen once; the top ten hold 9.9%. Following an approximately 9-day culture, CD4+ T cells were purified. Source: CD4+ T cells from PBMCs cultured without peptide, taken before COVID-19 vaccination. The origin of the receptors is a human donor who received a COVID-19 vaccine.

The chain links TRBV29-1 to TRBJ2-2, with 7 positions matching TRBD2. The CDR3 length is 15 residues. The J segment lost 5 bases and the V segment lost 7 bases, leaving 13 bases of the junction unmatched. Germline CDR1 reads SQVTM; CDR2 reads ANQGSEA. The CDR3 is CSATSTAAQTGELFF. CDR3 in DNA: TGCAGCGCGACTAGCACCGCGGCACAGACCGGGGAGCTGTTTTTT.

This chain uses TRBV2 with TRBJ1-1, with D maybe TRBD1 (6 bases). V lost 6 bases and J 8 bases, leaving 10 bases between the germline ends. From germline, CDR1 is SNHLY and CDR2 FYNNEI. The CDR3 length is 11 residues. The CDR3 bases are TGTGCCAGCAGCCTAGGGACAGAAGCTTTCTTT. This gives the protein CASSLGTEAFF.

This chain joins TRBV12-3 or TRBV12-4 and TRBJ1-6; no reliable D call. V lost 5 bases to trimming and J lost 8 bases, with 7 bases between them. The CDR3 loop spans 12 amino acids. The CDR3 region is CASSLRDSPLHF. DNA of the CDR3: TGTGCCAGCAGTCTCCGTGATTCACCCCTCCACTTT.

There are a few counts of this clone. The chain has TRBV12-3 or TRBV12-4 and TRBJ2-5; the D is unclear. The V end lost 3 bases, the J end lost 3 bases, and 8 bases lay between the germline ends. The CDR3 loop spans 13 amino acids. The CDR3 here is CASSLNRKETQYF. The CDR3 DNA sequence: TGTGCCAGCAGTTTGAACCGGAAAGAGACCCAGTACTTC.

The CDR3 is CASSQDSLSYEQYF. The DNA for the CDR3 is TGTGCCAGCAGCCAAGATAGTTTGAGCTACGAGCAGTACTTC. The chain links TRBV3-1 (or the pseudogene TRBV3-2) to TRBJ2-7; no definite D call. Trimming shortened V by 0 bases and J by 3 bases, and 9 bases separated the two germline ends. Germline values: CDR1 LGHDT, CDR2 YNNKEL (reference sequence). CDR3 length: 14 residues.

This clone turned up a few times. The chain joins TRBV6-5 to TRBJ1-1, with TRBD1 matching over 7 bases. The V and J ends lost 7 bases and 3 bases, in that order; junction bases with no gene match: 8. CDR3 length: 14 residues. Germline CDR1 is MNHEY and CDR2 is SVGAGI. The CDR3, as DNA: TGTGCCAGCAATGTACAGGGGACACACACTGAAGCTTTCTTT. It codes for CASNVQGTHTEAFF.

This clone has more than one count but fewer than ten. This chain uses TRBV5-8 with TRBJ1-1; no reliable D call. This CDR3 has 13 residues. V dropped 3 bases and J dropped 2 bases, with 8 bases sitting between them. From germline, CDR1 is SGHTS and CDR2 YDEGEE. CDR3 DNA sequence: TGTGCCAGCAGCTCAACAGTAAACACTGAAGCTTTCTTT. Protein: CASSSTVNTEAFF.

The chain couples TRBV5-6 to TRBJ1-2; 10 nucleotides align to TRBD1. V shed 4 bases, J shed 4 bases, and the junction held 4 bases outside the gene matches. Germline CDR1 reads SGHDT; CDR2 reads YYEEEE. The length of the CDR3 is 14 residues. CDR3 amino acids: CASSGQGGSYGYTF. CDR3 coding DNA: TGTGCCAGCAGCGGACAGGGGGGGAGCTATGGCTACACCTTC.

The chain uses TRBV15 and TRBJ1-2; D gene uncertain. V was cut by 0 bases and J by 7 bases, with 6 bases left in between. The CDR3 covers 12 residues. Germline CDR1 and CDR2: LNHNV and YYDKDF (reference sequence). The CDR3 DNA reads TGTGCCACCAGCAGAGACGGTGGTGGCTACACCTTC. Translating gives CATSRDGGGYTF.

CDR3 in amino acids: CASSSARAGYTF. The CDR3 DNA reads TGTGCCAGCAGTTCCGCCCGGGCGGGCTACACCTTC. The chain combines TRBV2 with TRBJ1-2, with no clear D. Germline V gives CDR1 SNHLY, CDR2 FYNNEI. Trimming shortened V by 5 bases and J by 8 bases, and 12 bases separated the two germline ends. CDR3 length equals 12 residues.

The chain couples TRBV18 to TRBJ2-5; 10 bases are a match to TRBD1. V gave up 6 bases and J gave up 7 bases; unmatched junction bases: 11. Per germline, CDR1 KGHSH and CDR2 LQKENI. CDR3 size: 15 residues. The DNA for the CDR3 is TGTGCCAGCTCTCGTCAAGGGACAGGGGAAGGGACCCAGTACTTC. Protein sequence: CASSRQGTGEGTQYF.

V gene TRBV6-4 combines with J gene TRBJ2-6, with D maybe TRBD2 (5 bases). Germline loops: CDR1 MRHNA, CDR2 SNTAGT. The V end lost 5 bases, the J end lost 4 bases, and 9 bases lay between the germline ends. The CDR3 is 14 residues long. CDR3 region: CASSPLAGANVLTF. CDR3 nucleotide sequence: TGTGCCAGCAGTCCTCTAGCCGGGGCCAACGTCCTGACTTTC.

The chain recombines TRBV18 with TRBJ1-2, with 7 bases lining up with TRBD1. This CDR3 region has 13 residues. Germline-derived CDR1 and CDR2 are KGHSH and LQKENI. V shed 3 bases and J 4 bases; nucleotides not matched to a gene: 2. The CDR3 reads CASSPDRAYGYTF. CDR3 nucleotide sequence: TGTGCCAGCTCACCCGACAGGGCCTATGGCTACACCTTC.

CDR3 in amino acids: CASSPVGTGRAAEAFF. The CDR3 bases are TGTGCCAGCAGCCCGGTTGGGACAGGGCGGGCGGCTGAAGCTTTCTTT. The chain couples TRBV7-9 to TRBJ1-1, with 9 bases that match TRBD1. After removal of 5 bases from V and 6 bases from J, the junction contained 13 bases not matched to a gene. Germline lookup yields CDR1 SEHNR and CDR2 FQNEAQ (reference sequence). CDR3 length: 16 residues.

The CDR3 DNA reads TGTGCCACCAGTGATGGACTAGCGGGGGGGCAATACAATGAGCAGTTCTTC. Translation: CATSDGLAGGQYNEQFF. This chain links TRBV24-1 with TRBJ2-1; 15 nucleotides align to TRBD2. This CDR3 region has 17 residues. Trimming removed 3 bases from V and 4 bases from J; junction bases left unmatched: 3. Germline assignment: CDR1 KGHDR and CDR2 SFDVKD.

The chain links TRBV29-1 to TRBJ2-5, with 9 bases aligning to TRBD2. J was trimmed by 2 bases and V by 7 bases; bases with no gene match: 8. The germline V gene has CDR1 SQVTM and CDR2 ANQGSEA. The CDR3 extends over 14 amino acids. The CDR3 loop reads CSELPGLAQETQYF. The CDR3 DNA reads as TGCAGCGAGTTACCGGGACTAGCTCAAGAGACCCAGTACTTC.

The chain uses TRBV7-2 and TRBJ2-7, with 11 positions matching TRBD2. Per the germline V gene, CDR1 is SGHTA and CDR2 is FQGNSA. The CDR3 is 19 residues long. Losses at the gene ends were 2 bases for V and 3 bases for J; bases not matched to a gene: 15. CDR3 residues: CASSLPQRMASGRYYEQYF. CDR3 in DNA: TGTGCCAGCAGCTTACCCCAGAGAATGGCTAGCGGGAGGTACTACGAGCAGTACTTC.

This chain joins TRBV6-5 and TRBJ2-1; 8 bases match TRBD1. Germline trimming cut 7 bases from V and 7 bases from J; bases unmatched to any gene: 6. The germline gives CDR1 MNHEY, CDR2 SVGAGI. The CDR3 totals 13 residues. CDR3 region: CASNKDRANEQFF. The CDR3, as DNA: TGTGCCAGCAATAAGGACAGGGCGAATGAGCAGTTCTTC.

The chain couples TRBV19 to TRBJ2-6; D gene unclear. CDR3 length: 17 amino acids. Germline CDR1 LNHDA, CDR2 SQIVND (reference sequence). Between the trimmed V and J ends, which lost 5 bases and 0 bases, there was a span of 14 bases. The CDR3, as DNA: TGTGCCAGTAGTCGGCATAATACAGACTCTGGGGCCAACGTCCTGACTTTC. Translating gives CASSRHNTDSGANVLTF.

This chain connects TRBV6-5 to TRBJ2-1; 7 nucleotides line up with TRBD2. V lost 8 bases and J lost 4; bases outside the gene matches: 11. Germline assignment: CDR1 MNHEY and CDR2 SVGAGI. The CDR3 is made up of 15 amino acids. CDR3 bases: TGTGCCAGCCCCCGATCGGGAGGTAGATACAATGAGCAGTTCTTC. This gives the protein CASPRSGGRYNEQFF.

The rearrangement uses TRBV10-3 and TRBJ1-5; D is unresolved. V was shortened by 4 bases and J by 1 base, with 5 bases between the two germline ends. Germline CDR1 and CDR2: ENHRY and SYGVKD. The CDR3 covers 13 residues. This chain's CDR3 is CAISASSNQPQHF. CDR3 nucleotide sequence: TGTGCCATCAGTGCGTCGAGCAATCAGCCCCAGCATTTT.

This clone was seen a handful of times. The rearrangement joins TRBV6-6 to TRBJ2-5; 10 bases match TRBD2. The J segment lost 2 bases and the V segment lost 0 bases, leaving 3 bases of the junction unmatched. The CDR3 runs 16 residues. Germline V gene lookup returns CDR1 MNHNY and CDR2 SVGAGI (reference sequence). CDR3: CASSYSLAGIQETQYF. The CDR3 nucleotides are TGTGCCAGCAGTTACTCACTAGCGGGGATACAAGAGACCCAGTACTTC.

The chain combines TRBV19 with TRBJ2-2; D is uncertain. CDR3 size: 14 residues. V shed 4 bases and J shed 1 base, with 7 bases lying between them. The V gene's germline CDR1 is LNHDA and CDR2 SQIVND (reference sequence). The CDR3 loop reads CASSNTLNTGELFF. CDR3 bases: TGTGCCAGTAGTAACACCCTGAACACCGGGGAGCTGTTTTTT.

The chain combines TRBV5-1 with TRBJ2-7, with TRBD1 as a possible D gene (6 bases). The CDR3 has 18 amino acids. The germline gives CDR1 SGHRS, CDR2 YFSETQ. Deletions cut 0 bases from V and 0 bases from J, with 19 bases between. CDR3 DNA sequence: TGCGCCAGCAGCTTGGAAGGGGGTCGTCCCGAGGACTCCTACGAGCAGTACTTC. It specifies CASSLEGGRPEDSYEQYF.

This clone was observed a handful of times. CDR3 DNA sequence: TGTGCCACCAGTGATTTGCAGGGAAGCGGGAGAGGGTACGAGCAGTACTTC. This encodes CATSDLQGSGRGYEQYF. V gene TRBV24-1 combines with J gene TRBJ2-7; 8 nucleotides align to TRBD2. Germline values: CDR1 KGHDR, CDR2 SFDVKD. There are 17 residues in the CDR3. Trimming at V came to 0 bases and at J to 4 bases, leaving 10 bases not matched to a gene.

The genes are TRBV6-5 and TRBJ2-3, with a possible D match to TRBD1 (5 bases). The CDR3 covers 14 residues. In germline, CDR1 is MNHEY, CDR2 SVGAGI. Trimming stripped 10 bases from V and 2 bases from J, with 16 bases between. CDR3 amino acids: CATRQHSLTDTQYF. The CDR3 DNA reads as TGTGCCACCCGACAGCATTCTCTCACAGATACGCAGTATTTT.

In its sample, this clone was seen a few times. The J gene is TRBJ2-7, the V gene TRBV4-1; 8 bases align to TRBD1. Per the germline V gene, CDR1 is MGHRA and CDR2 is YSYEKL. This CDR3 contains 18 residues. V was clipped by 1 base and J by 3 bases; unmatched bases: 14. DNA of the CDR3: TGCGCCAGCAGCCAAGGGGCGGTCCCACAGGGGGGCATCTACGAGCAGTACTTC. Translating it yields CASSQGAVPQGGIYEQYF.

The gene calls are TRBV6-5 and TRBJ2-2; no reliable D call. The CDR3 sequence is 13 residues long. Germline V gene data show CDR1 as MNHEY and CDR2 as SVGAGI. Trimming left V 2 bases short and J 7 bases short, with 8 bases between. CDR3 nucleotide sequence: TGTGCCAGCAGTTACCCAAAGGTCGGGGAGCTGTTTTTT. As protein: CASSYPKVGELFF.

This clone showed up just a few times. This rearrangement joins TRBV24-1 to TRBJ2-7; the D is unclear. This CDR3 has 13 residues. Germline V lookup: CDR1 KGHDR, CDR2 SFDVKD. With 4 bases removed from V and 7 bases from J, the gap between germline ends came to 13 bases. Here the CDR3 reads CATSERSIPEQYF. CDR3 sequence (DNA): TGTGCCACCAGTGAGAGGTCAATTCCAGAGCAGTACTTC.

This clone has only a few counts. The chain carries TRBV2 and TRBJ1-6; D gene ambiguous. Germline lookup yields CDR1 SNHLY and CDR2 FYNNEI. This CDR3 is built from 11 residues. The V and J ends lost 2 bases and 9 bases respectively, with 2 bases between them. The CDR3 sequence is CASSESSPLHF. In DNA form, the CDR3 reads TGTGCCAGCAGTGAAAGTTCACCCCTCCACTTT.